A single TCR beta chain is shown here with its context. Its target antigen remains unknown. Sequences SNHLY (CDR1) and FYNNEI (CDR2) are obtained from the germline V gene. The germline V and J ends show losses of 7 bases and 0 bases respectively, and no gene match explains 12 bases of the junction. From the cysteine through the phenylalanine, the CDR3 covers 17 amino acids. Here the CDR3 DNA is all that survives: 51 bases in frame from base 1. This sample was taken from a study of cytomegalovirus exposure and HLA in healthy donors (TCRdb year 2017). With respect to the entire study: According to an earlier analysis of a few hundred of the donors, about 190 million T cells yielded 90 million to 140 million unique TCR beta sequences and 250 to 350 Gb of sequence data. The study aimed to test whether signatures of past pathogen exposure could be identified by cataloging public T cell receptors. In addition to the first cohort of around 670 subjects, a separate validation cohort of over 90 different subjects was used. Genome-wide SNP genotypes for about 65% of the roughly 700 donors were used in a later genetic analysis, which treated that subset as a discovery cohort. Approximately 300 gigabases of sequencing data and approximately 92 million unique TCR sequences made up an early release that covered under 750 HLA-typed donors. The number of typed donors differed by locus: 629-630 for A, B, C, DRB1 and DQB1; approximately 520 for DQA1; 606 for DPA1; and roughly 470 for DPB1. All discovery cohort repertoires had been generated using a single sequencing platform. The later analysis used no new phenotypic data to find candidate immune exposures, relying instead on TCR beta sequences and their occurrence across donors. A later analysis re-examined previously published TCR beta repertoires from more than 650 donors and added high-resolution HLA genotyping to investigate patterns of TCR occurrence. Alongside the repertoire data, information on donor age, sex, ethnicity and CMV serostatus was compiled. In an earlier analysis of several hundred of the donors, high-throughput TCR beta sequencing was used to judge whether each TCR beta V gene segment behaved as functional or pseudogenic. Class I and class II HLA loci were covered by the typing at four-digit resolution. To predict cytomegalovirus infection status, the study combined high-throughput TCR immunosequencing, statistical association of individual TCRs with disease status, and machine learning. Of the roughly 390 genotyped donors, more than 75% were placed in the genetic ancestry cluster associated with self-reported Caucasian donors. Using immunosequencing, the study profiled T cell repertoires from 500 to 800 subjects and related those repertoires to cytomegalovirus serostatus. Four to six DR-DQ haplotypes were handled as single units for association and clustering because linkage in the cohort was strong. Among 300 to 450 genotyped donors of the cohort, an average of roughly 240,000 unique TCR beta nucleotide sequences were sequenced per donor, approximately 20% of them non-productive.

The library was produced with the immunoSEQ multiplex PCR assay. The multiplex PCR relied on a mix of 60 forward primers for TCR Vbeta segments and 13 reverse primers for TCR Jbeta segments. The CDR3 region of rearranged TCR beta genes was amplified from genomic DNA with a multiplex PCR assay. The amplified TCR beta libraries were sequenced on the Illumina HiSeq System as 87-base-pair reads. The study's processing was this. A later analysis tallied roughly 76 million unique TCR beta chains across the 550 to 850 repertoires, and around 12 million of those chains were shared by two or more donors. Raw reads were error-corrected and collapsed into unique sequences with a nearest-neighbor algorithm that merged closely related sequences to remove PCR and sequencing errors. To assign V, D and J gene segments, CDR3 sequences were aligned to IMGT reference sequences. For a sequence to be retained, a match of at least six nucleotides was required to both a V gene segment and a J gene segment. Rearrangements were classified as productive when the CDR3 lacked stop codons and remained in frame with V and J, and all other rearrangements were classified as non-productive. Following IMGT convention, CDR3 was defined as the stretch from the second conserved V-encoded cysteine up to the conserved J-encoded phenylalanine. The earlier analysis of about 620 of the donors excluded sequences that lacked an unambiguous match to a single V gene segment. In an earlier analysis of about 590 of the donors, a V segment was called functional when productive rearrangements were above 56.7%, and segregating when the standard deviation between donors exceeded 5%. A statistical classification framework was built to diagnose cytomegalovirus status from the catalog of TCR beta chain sequences. A later analysis assigned V and J genes by comparing TCR nucleotide sequences with IMGT/GENE-DB human TR gene sequences. In a later analysis, CDR3 sequences and most-parsimonious VDJ recombination scenarios were assigned using the TCRdist pipeline. In a later analysis, each TCR beta chain was defined by its CDR3 amino acid sequence together with its V-gene family, and reads without a unique V-gene family were excluded. As a way to deal with suspected cross-contamination and a sequencing artifact, a later analysis dropped over 550 nucleotide sequences that were highly shared and had low generation probability. In a later analysis, a clonal expansion index was calculated for each public chain from normalized within-repertoire ranks of inferred template counts. Generation probabilities in a later analysis came from a VDJ recombination model fitted to out-of-frame rearrangements, and those results were checked against IGoR. Hypergeometric tests were used in a later analysis to score TCR-TCR, TCR-HLA and TCR-CMV co-occurrence, with a repertoire-size bias correction applied to the TCR pairs. To estimate false discovery rates, a later analysis permuted the HLA or CMV assignments 20 times. A later analysis grouped co-occurring TCRs with DBSCAN, adding TCRdist sequence similarity when clustering within HLA-allele-positive subsets. Repertoires with fewer than 30,000 or more than 120,000 public chains were left out of co-occurrence clustering, as were about 5 repertoires with anomalous nucleotide sharing. In its TCRdb copy, this immuneACCESS table keeps in-frame sequences only and misses some clones. Where compared with another copy, unresolved V genes explain less than half of these, and the others have no known cause. D and trimming come from the DNA, and the V and J calls and clone size come from that table. In this sample's table one finds 65,000 to 95,000 clones. The top ten clonotypes cover around 7.5% of the sample.

The cohort consisted of 650 to 700 healthy bone marrow donors. All cohort members were sampled while nominally healthy, although unrecorded immune exposures were likely present. The donor tested CMV seropositive and was one of the 289 seropositive cohort members. Each donor provided a peripheral blood sample, and peripheral blood mononuclear cells were used for TCR beta sequencing. The Qiagen DNeasy Blood Extraction Kit was used to extract genomic DNA from the blood cell samples. Overall results and qualifications from the work: Because the 87-base-pair reads could not distinguish some IMGT-functional V segments, including TRBV6-2 and TRBV6-3, those segments were excluded. Across donors, most TCR sequences were observed very rarely, whereas some public TCRs were present in many individuals. A few of the identified cytomegalovirus-associated TCR beta chains were confirmed in vitro to be specific for cytomegalovirus antigens. In a later analysis, several top co-occurrence clusters were reported to appear linked to parvovirus B19, influenza, CMV and Epstein-Barr virus. The only immune exposure information available for the cohort was CMV serostatus. An earlier analysis of approximately 530 of the donors showed that most TCR beta V segments appeared in productive rearrangements either about 87% or about 30% of the time, which broadly matched IMGT annotations. The sequencing pipeline was judged likely to have produced a cluster of highly shared sequence variants as a technical artifact. The study listed 150 to 200 TCR beta chains as associated with cytomegalovirus. An association between a missense DCLRE1C variant and V-gene and J-gene trimming of TCR beta chains was found in a later genetic analysis and replicated in an independent cohort. This cohort had only TCR beta chains sequenced, and the lack of alpha or paired-chain data limited which features could be detected. Presence/absence analyses assumed roughly uniform sequencing depth across donors, an assumption that may not hold. A later analysis found that most CMV-associated TCR beta chains appeared HLA-restricted, with HLA associations seemingly driven largely by CMV exposure. Because counts were too low, under 20 rarely observed V segments, including chromosome 9 orphons, were left out of the earlier analysis of 587 of the donors. Specific HLA alleles were associated with 15,000 to 20,000 TCR beta sequences at a false discovery rate of 0.05 in a later analysis. Because HLA typing was unavailable for some donors at each locus, only the typed subset was used in association tests. Cytomegalovirus status was reported to be diagnosed by the classifier with high specificity and sensitivity in both the original and validation cohorts. It was suggested by the authors that the approach could potentially be generalized to other disease states and immunological phenotypes. A later analysis found that TCR association rates varied across HLA loci, with DRB1 alleles showing the most associated TCRs and HLA-C alleles the fewest. When HLA alleles, especially DR and DQ, strongly co-occurred, attributing TCR associations to individual alleles was difficult. Linkage disequilibrium might explain the correlated functional status among segregating V segments, but an unknown experimental factor could not be ruled out. A further reported finding was that TCR beta sequences accurately predicted the HLA-A and HLA-B alleles for most subjects in the first cohort. Compared with equally common non-associated chains, HLA-associated TCR beta chains in a later analysis were more clonally expanded and had lower generation probabilities. A later genetic analysis reported fewer N-insertions in productive TCRs among donors in an Asian-associated ancestry cluster than the roughly 700-donor mean.

The sample was PBMCs. The chain joins TRBV2 to TRBJ1-5; 7 central nucleotides agree with TRBD1. The sequence came from a female donor in good health and CMV-seropositive. The encoded CDR3 is CASTPNPGTASNQPQHF. The base sequence is TGTGCCAGCACCCCGAACCCCGGGACAGCTAGCAATCAGCCCCAGCATTTT.